These 4 T cell receptor beta chains were all obtained from the same sample, sequenced in a study of shared clonotypes between healthy human individuals. The repertoire was sequenced with immunoSEQ multiplex PCR; TCRdb's copy has only in-frame clones and lacks some. The data hold 2 million to 2.5 million clones, with around 90% observed a single time. Sequenced input: naive CD4+ T cells from PBMCs. Subset indicated: CD45RA+ positively selected. Receptors were obtained from a man between 18 and 35 years old in good health. Some clones in this sample may be carry-over from other donors' samples.

V and J are TRBV5-5 and TRBJ1-5; D is perhaps TRBD1 (5 bases). This CDR3 contains 14 residues. Trimming cost V 2 bases and J 5 bases, with 11 bases left between them. CDR1 SGHKS and CDR2 YYEKEE come from the germline V gene (reference sequence). The CDR3 loop reads CASSFGTSDQPQHF. In DNA form, the CDR3 reads TGTGCCAGCAGCTTCGGGACTTCGGATCAGCCCCAGCATTTT.

The rearrangement uses TRBV4-1 and TRBJ2-7; the match to TRBD1 covers 9 bases. Germline values: CDR1 MGHRA, CDR2 YSYEKL. The CDR3 runs 18 residues. Losses at the gene ends were 5 bases for V and 6 bases for J; bases not matched to a gene: 20. Written as DNA, the CDR3 is TGCGCCAGCAGCAGGACAGGGGCTGGAGGGACGCTGGGTTCCGAGCAGTACTTC. This encodes CASSRTGAGGTLGSEQYF.

The chain employs TRBV6-5 and TRBJ1-1; the D gene is possibly TRBD1 (6 bases). This CDR3 is built from 13 residues. The V gene lost 5 bases and the J gene lost 3 bases, with 10 bases spanning the gap. Germline V gene sequence: CDR1 MNHEY, CDR2 SVGAGI. CDR3 loop: CASSERGYTEAFF. The CDR3 nucleotides are TGTGCCAGCAGTGAAAGGGGGTACACTGAAGCTTTCTTT.

Only a few counts were recorded for this clone. V is TRBV2 and J is TRBJ1-5, with D perhaps matching TRBD1 (5 bases). Trimming took 4 bases from V and 4 from J, leaving 11 bases between them. CDR1 SNHLY and CDR2 FYNNEI come from the germline V gene. The CDR3 covers 14 residues. The DNA for the CDR3 is TGTGCCAGCAGTGCGCGACAGACGAATCAGCCCCAGCATTTT. Its translation: CASSARQTNQPQHF.